These 9 T cell receptor beta chains were all obtained from the same sample, sequenced in a study of blood T cells in healthy people across ages. With a J-beta primer mix and a sample-barcoded 5' primer, a second PCR ran 7 to 11 cycles. TCRdb re-called the 5' RACE reads with MiXCR, one entry per CDR3 protein. The sample holds around 1,100,000 distinct CDR3 sequences, around two fifths seen once. The sample taken for sequencing was blood. The source of these receptors is a man aged 18 to 29 in good health.

The CDR3 sequence: CATSRIGGRSSPQHF. CDR3 nucleotides: TGTGCCACCAGCAGAATTGGAGGGAGGAGTTCGCCCCAGCATTTT. The chain employs TRBV15 and TRBJ1-5; D remains unclear. The CDR3 runs 15 residues. The germline V and J ends were trimmed by 2 bases and 9 bases, with 17 bases remaining between them. CDR1 is LNHNV and CDR2 is YYDKDF in the germline V gene (reference sequence).

In the case of this clonotype: Germline is not matched at one junction end, which may reflect a read error. The rearrangement uses TRBV4-3 and TRBJ1-6, with 8 bases that match TRBD1. Germline CDR1 reads LGHNA; CDR2 reads YSLEER. There are 17 residues in the CDR3. CDR3 protein: CASSHDDRGFGSSPPHF. CDR3 DNA sequence: TGCGCCAGCAGCCACGATGACAGGGGCTTTGGTAGCTCACCCCCCCACTTT.

This clonotype was recorded a few times. One end of the junction does not line up with germline, which may come from a read error. This chain's CDR3 is CASRMHRFNPPGPSCEQYF. The DNA of the CDR3 is TGTGCCAGCAGAATGCACCGCTTTAACCCGCCGGGACCTTCCTGCGAGCAGTACTTC. The genes are TRBV12-3 or TRBV12-4 and TRBJ2-7; D assignment may be TRBD1 or TRBD2 (5 bases each). The CDR3 is made up of 19 amino acids.

This clonotype was picked up a small number of times. The rearrangement uses TRBV19 and TRBJ1-1, with 7 positions matching TRBD1. This CDR3 comprises 16 residues. Trimming removed 3 bases from V and 1 base from J; junction bases left unmatched: 8. Germline values: CDR1 LNHDA, CDR2 SQIVND (reference sequence). The CDR3, as DNA: TGTGCCAGTAGTATCTCACAGGGGTCATGGAACACTGAAGCTTTCTTT. Its protein product is CASSISQGSWNTEAFF.

A remark on this clonotype: Sequence at one end of the junction differs from germline and may be a read error. The chain links TRBV9 to TRBJ2-3; possible D gene TRBD2, 5 bases. Germline lookup yields CDR1 SGDLS and CDR2 YYNGEE. This CDR3 is built from 16 residues. The CDR3 reads CASSVKVISSTDTEYF. CDR3 in DNA: TGTGCCAGCAGCGTTAAGGTGATTTCTAGCACAGATACGGAGTATTTT.

Concerning this clonotype: Germline is not matched at one junction end, which may reflect a read error. The CDR3: CSARGGATGTQYF. The CDR3 DNA reads TGCAGTGCTAGGGGCGGGGCCACAGGTACGCAGTATTTT. The chain links TRBV20-1 to TRBJ2-3; perhaps TRBD2 as D (6 bases). Germline CDR1 is DFQATT and CDR2 is SNEGSKA (reference sequence). The CDR3 consists of 13 residues.

V is TRBV30 and J is TRBJ1-4; D call uncertain. The germline V and J ends were trimmed by 2 bases and 10 bases, with 14 bases remaining between them. CDR1 and CDR2 (germline): GTSNPN, SVGIG (reference sequence). The CDR3 is 13 residues long. CDR3: CAWSYRSGGKLFF. Here the CDR3 DNA reads TGTGCCTGGAGTTACCGCTCAGGAGGAAAACTGTTTTTT.

This clonotype occurred a few times. The chain uses TRBV20-1 and TRBJ2-1, with 7 bases matching TRBD2. V lost 6 bases, J lost 0 bases, and 11 bases stayed unmatched. There are 16 residues in the CDR3. Germline CDR1 DFQATT, CDR2 SNEGSKA (reference sequence). CDR3 residues: CSAHSRRGSSYNEQFF. In nucleotides, the CDR3 is TGCAGTGCCCACAGTCGGCGGGGGAGCTCCTACAATGAGCAGTTCTTC.

This clonotype was counted only a few times. CDR3 sequence reads: CSAREATGTGYGYTF. The CDR3 DNA reads as TGCAGTGCTAGAGAGGCGACAGGGACGGGCTATGGCTACACCTTC. V gene TRBV20-1 combines with J gene TRBJ1-2; 7 bases match TRBD1. This CDR3 comprises 15 residues. Per the germline V gene, CDR1 is DFQATT and CDR2 is SNEGSKA (reference sequence). V lost 0 bases, J lost 4 bases, and 8 bases stayed unmatched.